This TCR beta chain emerged from a study of T cell repertoires in cytomegalovirus infection. This clonotype was seen more than once but under ten times. MiXCR was run by TCRdb on the reads, yielding one entry per CDR3 protein. This table has about 530,000 distinct CDR3 sequences, around 27% appearing once. Trimming took off 6 bases at V and 2 bases at J, with 10 bases between the two ends. The CDR3 loop spans 13 amino acids. Germline V CDR1 and CDR2: LNHDA, SQIVND (reference sequence). The sequence derives from a human donor in good health (CMV status not recorded). Some clones in this sample may be carry-over from other donors' samples. Specimen: PBMCs. The genes are TRBV19 and TRBJ2-5, with D unresolved. CDR3 bases: TGTGCCAGTAGCCTCCTGCAGCAAGAGACCCAGTACTTC. It specifies CASSLLQQETQYF.